These 15 T cell receptor beta chains share one sample of origin, sequenced in a study of blood T cell repertoires in COVID-19. Generated by immunoSEQ multiplex PCR, the TCRdb table keeps only in-frame clones and is missing some. The table lists 100,000 to 150,000 clones, 70% to 80% of them singletons, with 25% in the top ten. Sequenced material: peripheral blood. Receptors were obtained from a human donor in a cohort sampled during active COVID-19.

V and J are TRBV27 and TRBJ1-3, with D possibly being TRBD1 (6 bases). The CDR3 consists of 14 residues. The germline CDR1 and CDR2 sequences are MNHEY and SMNVEV (reference sequence). V lost 7 bases, J lost 2 bases, and 12 bases lay in between. The CDR3 DNA sequence: TGTGCCAGCATGGCGGGGGCCCCTGGAAACACCATATATTTT. Translating gives CASMAGAPGNTIYF.

V is TRBV27 and J is TRBJ2-7; maybe TRBD2 (6 bases). Germline CDR1 is MNHEY and CDR2 is SMNVEV (reference sequence). CDR3 length equals 17 residues. The V gene lost 5 bases and the J gene lost 3 bases, with 23 bases spanning the gap. In nucleotides, the CDR3 is TGTGCCAGCAGTAACTTAGCCCCGGGACTGGGTGTCTACGAGCAGTACTTC. It yields the protein CASSNLAPGLGVYEQYF.

The chain employs TRBV11-1 and TRBJ2-7, with D hard to call. Germline CDR1 reads SGHAT; CDR2 reads FQDESV (reference sequence). Trimming took 2 bases from V and 6 from J, leaving 11 bases between them. This CDR3 is 13 amino acids long. The CDR3 nucleotides are TGTGCCAGCAGCTTAAATTCTCTGAGCGAGCAGTACTTC. The encoded protein is CASSLNSLSEQYF.

This chain joins TRBV9 and TRBJ1-2; 7 bases align to TRBD1. The CDR3 length is 16 residues. The V segment lost 0 bases and the J segment 5 bases; nucleotides outside the gene matches: 10. Germline CDR1 reads SGDLS; CDR2 reads YYNGEE. The CDR3 here is CASSVGFGTARYGYTF. The CDR3 region has the DNA TGTGCCAGCAGCGTAGGGTTCGGGACAGCGAGATATGGCTACACCTTC.

This clone was counted a few times. The chain recombines TRBV10-2 with TRBJ1-2, with D hard to call. V was trimmed by 2 bases and J by 6 bases, leaving 13 bases between them. Germline V gene lookup returns CDR1 WSHSY and CDR2 SAAADI. The length of the CDR3 is 14 residues. The CDR3 reads CASSETMVRDGYTF. CDR3 in DNA: TGCGCCAGCAGTGAGACTATGGTACGGGATGGCTACACCTTC.

This clone was recorded many times. The chain employs TRBV5-6 and TRBJ1-6, with D maybe TRBD1 (5 bases). Trimming removed 0 bases from V and 7 bases from J, with 8 bases in between. Looked up from germline, CDR1 is SGHDT and CDR2 is YYEEEE. CDR3 length equals 14 residues. This CDR3 reads CASSLGGANSPLHF. The CDR3 DNA sequence: TGTGCCAGCAGCTTGGGCGGGGCGAATTCACCCCTCCACTTT.

This sequence joins TRBV7-8 and TRBJ1-6; D perhaps matches TRBD1 (5 bases). The germline V and J ends were trimmed by 7 bases and 7 bases, with 20 bases remaining between them. The CDR3 sequence is 16 residues long. CDR1 SGHVS and CDR2 FQNEAQ come from the germline V gene. CDR3 in DNA: TGTGCCAGCAACCCCCAGTCCCAGGGCCGGAATTCACCCCTCCACTTT. It yields the protein CASNPQSQGRNSPLHF.

V is TRBV5-6 and J is TRBJ1-4, with D perhaps TRBD1 (5 bases). This CDR3 spans 16 amino acids. From germline, CDR1 is SGHDT and CDR2 YYEEEE. Trimming removed 1 base from V and 12 bases from J, with 22 bases in between. The chain's CDR3 is CASSLWTGTWAGELFF. The CDR3 bases are TGTGCCAGCAGCTTGTGGACGGGAACTTGGGCGGGGGAACTGTTTTTT.

CDR3 loop: CASSLLGLENEKLFF. The CDR3 region has the DNA TGTGCCAGCAGCTTGTTGGGACTGGAGAATGAAAAACTGTTTTTT. The rearrangement links TRBV5-5 to TRBJ1-4; weak D call: TRBD1 (5 bases). Trimming took off 1 base at V and 5 bases at J, with 12 bases between the two ends. Germline assignment: CDR1 SGHKS and CDR2 YYEKEE (reference sequence). The CDR3 is 15 amino acids.

The chain's CDR3 is CASSVTPDRVPYEQYF. CDR3 nucleotides: TGTGCCAGCAGCGTAACACCGGACAGGGTGCCCTACGAGCAGTACTTC. This chain connects TRBV9 to TRBJ2-7, with 8 nucleotides matching TRBD1. The CDR3 spans 16 residues. Trimming cost V 1 base and J 2 bases; bases outside gene matches: 8. Germline V gene data show CDR1 as SGDLS and CDR2 as YYNGEE. Combining the CDR3 with reference TRBV9 and TRBJ2-7 gives the whole variable domain DSGVTQTPKHLITATGQRVTLRCSPRSGDLSVYWYQQSLDQGLQFLIQYYNGEERAKGNILERFSAQQFPDLHSELNLSSLELGDSALYFCASSVTPDRVPYEQYFGPGTRLTVT.

This sequence joins TRBV7-8 and TRBJ2-1, with D tentatively TRBD2 (6 bases). The CDR3 contains 15 residues. The germline V and J ends were trimmed by 4 bases and 8 bases, with 18 bases remaining between them. In germline, CDR1 is SGHVS, CDR2 FQNEAQ. CDR3 DNA sequence: TGTGCCAGCAGCTACTTGCGGGGCTTTGGGGATGAGCAGTTCTTC. It yields the protein CASSYLRGFGDEQFF.

This chain uses TRBV7-6 with TRBJ2-7; TRBD2 matches at 8 bases. The germline gives CDR1 SGHVS, CDR2 FNYEAQ. CDR3 size: 14 residues. J was trimmed by 7 bases and V by 2 bases; bases with no gene match: 7. In DNA, the CDR3 is TGTGCCAGCAGCTTAATGCCCGGGAGGGATGAGCAGTACTTC. It is translated as CASSLMPGRDEQYF.

This chain uses TRBV7-2 with TRBJ2-1; no firm D call. Trimming took 2 bases from V and 7 from J, leaving 6 bases between them. Looked up from germline, CDR1 is SGHTA and CDR2 is FQGNSA. This CDR3 contains 12 residues. This CDR3 is CASSLPPNEQFF. Here the CDR3 DNA reads TGTGCCAGCAGCTTACCCCCAAATGAGCAGTTCTTC.

This clone was counted a few times. The chain has TRBV6-6 and TRBJ2-5; TRBD1 aligns across 9 bases. The germline V gene encodes CDR1 MNHNY and CDR2 SVGAGI (reference sequence). The CDR3 spans 13 residues. With 10 bases clipped from V and 5 bases from J, the junction kept 8 bases outside the gene matches. The CDR3: CATYRGPGETQYF. The CDR3 nucleotides are TGTGCCACCTACAGGGGGCCAGGGGAGACCCAGTACTTC.

The genes are TRBV3-1 (or the pseudogene TRBV3-2) and TRBJ2-7, with no clear D. CDR1 LGHDT and CDR2 YNNKEL come from the germline V gene (reference sequence). The CDR3 extends over 12 amino acids. Trimming took 1 base from V and 6 from J, leaving 7 bases between them. The DNA of the CDR3 is TGTGCCAGCAGCCAAGTTTCCGGCGAGCAGTACTTC. Translation: CASSQVSGEQYF.